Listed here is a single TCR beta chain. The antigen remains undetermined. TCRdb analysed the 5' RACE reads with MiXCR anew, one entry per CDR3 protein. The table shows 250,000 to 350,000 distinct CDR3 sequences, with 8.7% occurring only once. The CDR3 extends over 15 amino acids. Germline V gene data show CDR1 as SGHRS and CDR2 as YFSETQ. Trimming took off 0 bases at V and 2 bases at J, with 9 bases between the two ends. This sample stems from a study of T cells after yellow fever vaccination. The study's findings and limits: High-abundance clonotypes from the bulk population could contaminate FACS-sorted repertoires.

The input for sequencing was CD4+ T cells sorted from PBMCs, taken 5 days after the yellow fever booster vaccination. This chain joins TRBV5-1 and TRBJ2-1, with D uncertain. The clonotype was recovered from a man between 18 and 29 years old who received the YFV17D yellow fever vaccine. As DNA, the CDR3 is TGCGCCAGCAGCTTGGGGGATGTCCCCTACAATGAGCAGTTCTTC. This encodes CASSLGDVPYNEQFF.